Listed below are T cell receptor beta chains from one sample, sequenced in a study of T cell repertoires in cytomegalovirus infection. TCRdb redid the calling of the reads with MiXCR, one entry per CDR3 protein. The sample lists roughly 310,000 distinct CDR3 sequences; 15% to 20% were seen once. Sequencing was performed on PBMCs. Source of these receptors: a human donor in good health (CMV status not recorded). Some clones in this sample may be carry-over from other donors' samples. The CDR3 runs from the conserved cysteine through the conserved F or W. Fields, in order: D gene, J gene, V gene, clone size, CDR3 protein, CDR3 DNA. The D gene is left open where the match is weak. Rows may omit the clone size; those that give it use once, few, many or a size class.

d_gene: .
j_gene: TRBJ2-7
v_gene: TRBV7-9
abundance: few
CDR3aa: CASSRGERKLLEQYF
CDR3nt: TGTGCCAGCAGCCGAGGGGAACGGAAGCTTCTCGAGCAGTACTTC

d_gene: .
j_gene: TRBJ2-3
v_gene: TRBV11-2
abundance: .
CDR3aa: CASSLRLDPSTDTQYF
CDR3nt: TGTGCCAGCAGCTTACGGCTAGACCCTAGCACAGATACGCAGTATTTT

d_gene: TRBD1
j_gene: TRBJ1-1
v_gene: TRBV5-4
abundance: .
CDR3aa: CASSARQGGVTEAFF
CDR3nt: TGTGCCAGCAGCGCCAGACAGGGAGGTGTCACTGAAGCTTTCTTT

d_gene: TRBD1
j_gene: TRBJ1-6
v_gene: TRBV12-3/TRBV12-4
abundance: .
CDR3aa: CASSEGQGSNSPLHF
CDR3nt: TGTGCCAGCAGTGAGGGACAGGGATCGAATTCACCCCTCCACTTT

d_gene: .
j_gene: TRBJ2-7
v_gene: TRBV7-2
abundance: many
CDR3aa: CASRQEGSYEQYF
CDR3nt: TGTGCCAGCAGACAGGAAGGGTCCTACGAGCAGTACTTC

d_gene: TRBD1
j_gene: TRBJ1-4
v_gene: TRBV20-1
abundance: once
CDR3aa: CSALKTGDEKLFF
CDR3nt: TGCAGTGCCCTAAAGACAGGGGACGAAAAACTGTTTTTT

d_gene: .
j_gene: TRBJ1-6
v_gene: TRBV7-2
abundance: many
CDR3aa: CASSLSGYTLHF
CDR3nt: TGTGCCAGCAGCTTGTCAGGGTATACCCTCCACTTT

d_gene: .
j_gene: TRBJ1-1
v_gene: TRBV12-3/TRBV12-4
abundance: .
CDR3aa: CASSFWGWAGNTEAFF
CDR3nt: TGTGCCAGCAGTTTTTGGGGGTGGGCTGGGAACACTGAAGCTTTCTTT

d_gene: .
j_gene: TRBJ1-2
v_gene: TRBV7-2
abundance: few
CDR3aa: CASSLSARRTNGYTF
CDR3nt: TGTGCCAGCAGCTTGTCGGCCCGAAGAACGAATGGCTACACCTTC

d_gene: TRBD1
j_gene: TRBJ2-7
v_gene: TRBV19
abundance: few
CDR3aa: CASRATGQGVLYEQYF
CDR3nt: TGTGCCAGTAGGGCCACAGGGCAGGGGGTCCTCTACGAGCAGTACTTC

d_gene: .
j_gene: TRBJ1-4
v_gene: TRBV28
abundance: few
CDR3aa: CASSLLPRTNEKLFF
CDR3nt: TGTGCCAGCAGTTTACTCCCGAGAACTAATGAAAAACTGTTTTTT

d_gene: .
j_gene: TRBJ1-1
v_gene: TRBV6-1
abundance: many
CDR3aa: CASSHTGRWTEAFF
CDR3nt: TGTGCCAGCAGCCACACAGGGAGATGGACTGAAGCTTTCTTT

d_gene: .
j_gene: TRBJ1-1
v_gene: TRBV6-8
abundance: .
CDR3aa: CASSFVDRNTEAFF
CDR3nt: TGTGCCAGCAGTTTTGTCGACAGGAACACTGAAGCTTTCTTT

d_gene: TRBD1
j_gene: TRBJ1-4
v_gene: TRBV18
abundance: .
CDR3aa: CASSPTTGEGGEKLFF
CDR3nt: TGTGCCAGCTCACCAACGACAGGGGAAGGTGGCGAAAAACTGTTTTTT

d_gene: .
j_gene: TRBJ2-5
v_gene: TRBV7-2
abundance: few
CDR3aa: CASSLNGGRSGETQYF
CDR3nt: TGTGCCAGCAGCTTAAACGGGGGGCGATCCGGGGAGACCCAGTACTTC

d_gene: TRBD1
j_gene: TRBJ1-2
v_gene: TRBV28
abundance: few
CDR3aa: CASSLSLTGDYGYTF
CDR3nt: TGTGCCAGCAGTTTATCGCTGACAGGGGACTATGGCTACACCTTC

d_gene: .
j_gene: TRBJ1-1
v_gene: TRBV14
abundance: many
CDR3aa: CASSQRQGLTEAFF
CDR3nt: TGTGCCAGCAGCCAAAGGCAGGGGCTCACTGAAGCTTTCTTT

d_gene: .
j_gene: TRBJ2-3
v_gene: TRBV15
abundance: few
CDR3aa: CATSREGSGGTDTQYF
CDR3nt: TGTGCCACCAGCAGAGAGGGGAGTGGGGGCACAGATACGCAGTATTTT

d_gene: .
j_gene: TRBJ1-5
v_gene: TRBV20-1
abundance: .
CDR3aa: CSARWDGNRESNQPQHF
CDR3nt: TGCAGTGCTAGGTGGGACGGAAACCGAGAGAGCAATCAGCCCCAGCATTTT

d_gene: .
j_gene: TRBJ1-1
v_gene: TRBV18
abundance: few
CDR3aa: CASSPSREGEAFF
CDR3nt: TGTGCCAGCTCACCAAGCAGGGAGGGTGAAGCTTTCTTT

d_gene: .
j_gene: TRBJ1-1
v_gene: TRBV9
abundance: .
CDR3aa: CASREAAVNTEAFF
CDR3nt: TGTGCCAGCAGGGAGGCGGCGGTGAACACTGAAGCTTTCTTT

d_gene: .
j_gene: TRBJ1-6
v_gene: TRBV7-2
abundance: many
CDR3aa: CASSAQGGGPNSPLHF
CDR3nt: TGTGCCAGCAGCGCCCAAGGTGGGGGGCCTAATTCACCCCTCCACTTT